This T cell receptor beta chain derives from a study of blood T cell repertoires in COVID-19. Study at large: Sources were T cells, B-cell-depleted T cells, or PBMCs; the material itself was cDNA or gDNA.

Losses at the gene ends were 5 bases for V and 3 bases for J; bases not matched to a gene: 6. This CDR3 region has 15 residues. Germline V lookup: CDR1 WNHNN, CDR2 SYGVQD (reference sequence). The protocol was immunoSEQ multiplex PCR, while the TCRdb copy is restricted to in-frame clones and leaves out a portion. The data hold about 230,000 clones, with 80% to 90% observed a single time. The sequenced sample was peripheral blood. The V call is TRBV10-1, the J call TRBJ2-1, with 8 nucleotides matching TRBD1. This TCR derives from a woman aged 40 to 50 who had recovered from COVID-19. This CDR3 reads CASSPRGPGYNEQFF. The DNA for the CDR3 is TGCGCCAGCAGTCCCAGGGGGCCAGGCTACAATGAGCAGTTCTTC.